Listed below are T cell receptor beta chains from one sample, sequenced in a study of blood T cell repertoires in COVID-19. TCRdb's table, derived via immunoSEQ multiplex PCR, lists solely in-frame clones and lacks some. The repertoire consists of roughly 240,000 clones, with roughly 86% occurring once and the leading ten covering approximately 2%. Sequencing was done on a sample of PBMCs or T cells enriched from blood (not recorded which). The origin of the receptors is a woman between 50 and 59 years old who had recovered from COVID-19. The CDR3 runs from the conserved cysteine through the conserved F or W. Fields, in order: D gene, J gene, CDR3 length, clone size, V gene, CDR3 DNA, CDR3 protein. A D gene is named only where the DNA matches it firmly. Clone size is shown for a subset of rows, as once, few, many or a class of expanded clone.

d_gene: TRBD2
j_gene: TRBJ2-1
len: 14
abundance: .
v_gene: TRBV7-2
CDR3nt: TGTGCCAGCAGCTTGGGACTAGATGACAATGAGCAGTTCTTC
CDR3aa: CASSLGLDDNEQFF

d_gene: TRBD1
j_gene: TRBJ1-5
len: 14
abundance: .
v_gene: TRBV3-1/TRBV3-2
CDR3nt: TGTGCCAGCAGTTTTGGGACAGGGGATCAGCCCCAGCATTTT
CDR3aa: CASSFGTGDQPQHF

d_gene: TRBD1
j_gene: TRBJ2-7
len: 17
abundance: .
v_gene: TRBV24-1
CDR3nt: TGTGCCACCAGTGACCCGAAGGGACAGGGGGACTCCTACGAGCAGTACTTC
CDR3aa: CATSDPKGQGDSYEQYF

d_gene: TRBD1
j_gene: TRBJ2-5
len: 16
abundance: .
v_gene: TRBV5-5
CDR3nt: TGTGCCAGCAGCTTGGCTCGGACAGGGGTAAAAGAGACCCAGTACTTC
CDR3aa: CASSLARTGVKETQYF

d_gene: .
j_gene: TRBJ2-7
len: 13
abundance: .
v_gene: TRBV11-1
CDR3nt: TGTGCCAGCAGCGGGCCCTACCCCTACGAGCAGTACTTC
CDR3aa: CASSGPYPYEQYF

d_gene: TRBD1
j_gene: TRBJ1-2
len: 16
abundance: .
v_gene: TRBV19
CDR3nt: TGTGCCAGTAGCCGGGACAGGGGGCCGGGGGGCTATGGCTACACCTTC
CDR3aa: CASSRDRGPGGYGYTF

d_gene: .
j_gene: TRBJ1-1
len: 15
abundance: once
v_gene: TRBV5-1
CDR3nt: TGCGCCAGCAGCCCCGGTCAGGGGCTAGACACTGAAGCTTTCTTT
CDR3aa: CASSPGQGLDTEAFF

d_gene: .
j_gene: TRBJ1-6
len: 16
abundance: once
v_gene: TRBV4-1
CDR3nt: TGCGCCAGCAGCCAACCTGCGCGCTCCTATAATTCACCCCTCCACTTT
CDR3aa: CASSQPARSYNSPLHF

d_gene: TRBD1
j_gene: TRBJ2-5
len: 13
abundance: .
v_gene: TRBV11-2
CDR3nt: TGTGCCAGCAGTTTAGACAGGGGAGAGACCCAGTACTTC
CDR3aa: CASSLDRGETQYF

d_gene: .
j_gene: TRBJ1-1
len: 14
abundance: .
v_gene: TRBV4-1
CDR3nt: TGCGCCAGCAGCCAACCGGGGGTGTGGACTGAAGCTTTCTTT
CDR3aa: CASSQPGVWTEAFF

d_gene: .
j_gene: TRBJ2-7
len: 14
abundance: .
v_gene: TRBV6-6
CDR3nt: TGTGCCAGCAGTTACTCGAGAGGAGAACCAGAGCAGTACTTC
CDR3aa: CASSYSRGEPEQYF

d_gene: TRBD2
j_gene: TRBJ2-7
len: 15
abundance: .
v_gene: TRBV15
CDR3nt: TGTGCCACCAGCAGATCCAGGACTAGCGGGAGCGAGCAGTACTTC
CDR3aa: CATSRSRTSGSEQYF

d_gene: .
j_gene: TRBJ2-7
len: 16
abundance: few
v_gene: TRBV27
CDR3nt: TGTGCCAGCAGCCCTGCTGGAGGGACTCCTAGGTACGAGCAGTACTTC
CDR3aa: CASSPAGGTPRYEQYF

d_gene: .
j_gene: TRBJ1-2
len: 14
abundance: .
v_gene: TRBV7-9
CDR3nt: TGTGCCAGCAGCTTAGAACCAGCTAACTATGGCTACACCTTC
CDR3aa: CASSLEPANYGYTF

d_gene: .
j_gene: TRBJ1-1
len: 16
abundance: .
v_gene: TRBV15
CDR3nt: TGTGCCACCAGCAGAGGGAGGAGGTGGGATCACACTGAAGCTTTCTTT
CDR3aa: CATSRGRRWDHTEAFF

d_gene: .
j_gene: TRBJ1-1
len: 15
abundance: .
v_gene: TRBV25-1
CDR3nt: TGTGCCAGCAGTGAATTAGGGTCGGGAAACACTGAAGCTTTCTTT
CDR3aa: CASSELGSGNTEAFF

d_gene: TRBD1
j_gene: TRBJ2-1
len: 16
abundance: .
v_gene: TRBV5-1
CDR3nt: TGCGCCAGCAGCACCGCCGGGACAGGGGGCATCGATGAGCAGTTCTTC
CDR3aa: CASSTAGTGGIDEQFF

d_gene: TRBD1
j_gene: TRBJ2-5
len: 15
abundance: .
v_gene: TRBV19
CDR3nt: TGTGCCAGTAGTTTAACCGGGACAGGGAAGGAGACCCAGTACTTC
CDR3aa: CASSLTGTGKETQYF

d_gene: TRBD1
j_gene: TRBJ1-1
len: 14
abundance: once
v_gene: TRBV29-1
CDR3nt: TGCAGCGCGATCCGGGACAGGGGAGGCTCTGAAGCTTTCTTT
CDR3aa: CSAIRDRGGSEAFF

d_gene: .
j_gene: TRBJ2-3
len: 13
abundance: .
v_gene: TRBV11-2
CDR3nt: TGTGCCAGCAGCTTAATCGCGGTGGGTACGCAGTATTTT
CDR3aa: CASSLIAVGTQYF

d_gene: TRBD1
j_gene: TRBJ2-1
len: 12
abundance: .
v_gene: TRBV6-5
CDR3nt: TGTGCCACAGACAGGGGAGTCAATGAGCAGTTCTTC
CDR3aa: CATDRGVNEQFF

d_gene: .
j_gene: TRBJ1-4
len: 15
abundance: .
v_gene: TRBV27
CDR3nt: TGTGCCAGCAGTTTCAGAGGGAGGACTAATGAAAAACTGTTTTTT
CDR3aa: CASSFRGRTNEKLFF

d_gene: .
j_gene: TRBJ2-5
len: 16
abundance: .
v_gene: TRBV5-1
CDR3nt: TGCGCCAGCAGTATACCTAGACAGCACCCTCAAGAGACCCAGTACTTC
CDR3aa: CASSIPRQHPQETQYF

d_gene: .
j_gene: TRBJ2-1
len: 17
abundance: .
v_gene: TRBV28
CDR3nt: TGTGCCAGCAGGTCTGGGAGAACCTCTGGGACTTACGATGAGCAGTTCTTC
CDR3aa: CASRSGRTSGTYDEQFF

d_gene: TRBD2
j_gene: TRBJ2-1
len: 15
abundance: .
v_gene: TRBV9
CDR3nt: TGTGCCAGCAGCGACGGACTAGCGGGGTCCGCTGAGCAGTTCTTC
CDR3aa: CASSDGLAGSAEQFF

d_gene: TRBD1
j_gene: TRBJ1-2
len: 16
abundance: many
v_gene: TRBV4-1
CDR3nt: TGCGCCAGCAGCCAGGGGAGACGGACAGGGATGTATGGCTACACCTTC
CDR3aa: CASSQGRRTGMYGYTF

d_gene: .
j_gene: TRBJ1-2
len: 14
abundance: .
v_gene: TRBV27
CDR3nt: TGTGCCAGCAGTGAAGACAGAACTAACTATGGCTACACCTTC
CDR3aa: CASSEDRTNYGYTF

d_gene: .
j_gene: TRBJ1-2
len: 12
abundance: .
v_gene: TRBV30
CDR3nt: TGTGCCTGGAGTAACAGGGCCTATGGCTACACCTTC
CDR3aa: CAWSNRAYGYTF